This passage covers 21 T cell receptor beta chains from one sample sequenced in a study of blood T cells in healthy people across ages. Sample-barcoded 5' priming and a J-beta primer mix drove a second PCR of roughly 6 to 12 cycles. One entry per CDR3 protein, called by TCRdb with MiXCR from the 5' RACE reads. Among roughly 1.5 million distinct CDR3 sequences, approximately 39% were seen once, and the ten largest hold 4%. The specimen sequenced was blood. These receptors were obtained from a woman younger than 30 in good health.

This chain links TRBV27 with TRBJ1-2, with a possible D match to TRBD1 (5 bases). The ends were cut back, 8 bases at V and 1 base at J, with 20 bases in the middle. There are 16 residues in the CDR3. CDR1 is MNHEY, CDR2 SMNVEV, per germline (reference sequence). For the CDR3, the DNA is TGTGCCAGCGCCGACCCAGTGGCAGGGATTAACTATGGCTACACCTTC. It is translated as CASADPVAGINYGYTF.

This clonotype was seen only a few times. The chain has TRBV4-1 and TRBJ1-4; TRBD1 matches 10 bases. With 0 bases clipped from V and 8 bases from J, the junction kept 6 bases outside the gene matches. Looked up from germline, CDR1 is MGHRA and CDR2 is YSYEKL. The CDR3 totals 16 residues. CDR3 coding DNA: TGCGCCAGCAGCCAAGATAGGGGACAGGGGTACGAAAAACTGTTTTTT. This gives the protein CASSQDRGQGYEKLFF.

The count of this clonotype is one. V and J are TRBV6-5 and TRBJ1-2; D uncertain. V was shortened by 6 bases and J by 3 bases, with 14 bases between the two germline ends. CDR1 is MNHEY and CDR2 is SVGAGI in the germline V gene. CDR3 length: 14 residues. As DNA, the CDR3 is TGTGCCAGCAGGTCCCGGGGAGTTCACTATGGCTACACCTTC. Its translation is CASRSRGVHYGYTF.

The chain joins TRBV4-3 to TRBJ1-2; a possible D gene is TRBD1 (5 bases). The germline gives CDR1 LGHNA, CDR2 YSLEER. CDR3 size: 15 residues. Trimming took off 4 bases at V and 1 base at J, with 13 bases between the two ends. The CDR3 sequence is CASSRGTTNNYGYTF. As DNA, the CDR3 is TGCGCCAGCAGCCGTGGGACTACGAATAACTATGGCTACACCTTC.

The J gene is TRBJ1-1, the V gene TRBV7-9, with TRBD1 identical over 7 bases. Germline V CDR1 and CDR2: SEHNR, FQNEAQ (reference sequence). This CDR3 comprises 15 residues. The junction had 13 bases not matched to a gene; V was cut back by 1 base and J by 11 bases. CDR3 in amino acids: CASSLGGGGTAGAFF. In nucleotides, the CDR3 is TGTGCCAGCAGCTTAGGAGGCGGGGGGACAGCAGGGGCTTTCTTT.

The rearrangement links TRBV4-3 to TRBJ1-1; perhaps TRBD1 as D (5 bases). The V end was cut by 0 bases, the J end by 4 bases, with 9 bases between. The germline gives CDR1 LGHNA, CDR2 YSLEER. CDR3 size: 14 residues. The CDR3 sequence: CASSQDKGVTEAFF. The CDR3 bases are TGCGCCAGCAGCCAAGATAAAGGGGTCACTGAAGCTTTCTTT.

The CDR3 protein is CSARAGMHPEAFF. Here the CDR3 DNA reads TGCAGTGCTAGAGCCGGGATGCACCCTGAAGCTTTCTTT. The J gene is TRBJ1-1, the V gene TRBV20-1; no reliable D call. V was cut by 1 base and J by 6 bases, with 12 bases left in between. The germline V gene encodes CDR1 DFQATT and CDR2 SNEGSKA (reference sequence). CDR3 length: 13 amino acids.

This chain connects TRBV15 to TRBJ2-5; D is uncertain. With 1 base removed from V and 5 bases from J, the gap between germline ends came to 11 bases. CDR1 and CDR2 from the germline V gene are LNHNV and YYDKDF (reference sequence). This CDR3 spans 14 amino acids. This CDR3 is CATSRGGFRETQYF. DNA for the CDR3: TGTGCCACCAGCAGAGGAGGATTCCGGGAGACCCAGTACTTC.

This clonotype has just a few counts. The chain has TRBV20-1 and TRBJ1-5; D gene ambiguous. V was trimmed by 1 base and J by 5 bases, leaving 9 bases between them. The CDR3 has 13 amino acids. Germline CDR1 and CDR2: DFQATT and SNEGSKA (reference sequence). The CDR3, as DNA: TGCAGTGCTAGAGTTACGGCAGATCAGCCCCAGCATTTT. Residues: CSARVTADQPQHF.

The chain couples TRBV30 to TRBJ2-3; perhaps TRBD2 as D (5 bases). The CDR3 length is 11 residues. From germline, CDR1 is GTSNPN and CDR2 SVGIG (reference sequence). V gave up 4 bases and J gave up 5 bases, with 7 bases separating them. DNA of the CDR3: TGTGCCTGGACCGAGGGAGATACGCAGTATTTT. It codes for CAWTEGDTQYF.

J is TRBJ2-3 and V is TRBV4-3, with TRBD2 matching 12 bases. The V gene's germline CDR1 is LGHNA and CDR2 YSLEER. V gave up 1 base and J gave up 5 bases; unmatched junction bases: 7. This CDR3 is 17 amino acids long. The CDR3: CASSQVASGGAGDTQYF. The CDR3 DNA reads as TGCGCCAGCAGCCAAGTGGCTAGCGGGGGGGCCGGAGATACGCAGTATTTT.

CDR3 region: CSVETTTDTQYF. In DNA, the CDR3 is TGCAGCGTTGAGACAACCACAGATACGCAGTATTTT. The chain uses TRBV29-1 and TRBJ2-3; D not resolved. CDR1 is SQVTM, CDR2 ANQGSEA, per germline. V was pared by 3 bases and J by 2 bases, with 6 bases between. The CDR3 spans 12 residues.

The CDR3 bases are TGCAGTGCTAGACTACTAGCGGGAGAGGTTAATGAGCAGTACTTC. Translation: CSARLLAGEVNEQYF. V is TRBV20-1 and J is TRBJ2-5; 11 bases line up with TRBD2. Trimming at V came to 2 bases and at J to 11 bases, leaving 13 bases not matched to a gene. The CDR3 loop spans 15 amino acids. Germline values: CDR1 DFQATT, CDR2 SNEGSKA (reference sequence).

CDR3 residues: CASSQGSPGNEKLFF. In nucleotides, the CDR3 is TGCGCCAGCAGCCAAGGATCCCCCGGGAATGAAAAACTGTTTTTT. The chain carries TRBV4-1 and TRBJ1-4, with D unclear. V was clipped by 1 base and J by 5 bases, with 11 bases between them. Germline V gene data show CDR1 as MGHRA and CDR2 as YSYEKL. The CDR3 is 15 amino acids.

This clonotype occurred a few times. V usage is TRBV5-1 and J usage is TRBJ1-5; D is uncertain. Germline CDR1 is SGHRS and CDR2 is YFSETQ. Between the trimmed V and J ends, which lost 3 bases and 3 bases, there was a span of 10 bases. The CDR3 is made up of 14 amino acids. CDR3 sequence (DNA): TGCGCCAGCAGCTATGGAGAGACCAATCAGCCCCAGCATTTT. It encodes CASSYGETNQPQHF.

This rearrangement joins TRBV7-2 to TRBJ2-7; 10 positions match TRBD2. V lost 3 bases, J lost 0 bases, and 8 bases stayed unmatched. Per germline, CDR1 SGHTA and CDR2 FQGNSA. The CDR3 has 17 residues. CDR3 protein: CASSFKPGLAISYEQYF. In DNA form, the CDR3 reads TGTGCCAGCAGCTTTAAACCGGGACTAGCGATCTCCTACGAGCAGTACTTC.

This clonotype was counted only a few times. This chain uses TRBV12-3 or TRBV12-4 with TRBJ1-2; D unclear. The CDR3 spans 13 residues. V gave up 4 bases and J gave up 4 bases, with 10 bases separating them. The CDR3 DNA reads as TGTGCCAGCAGTTACGGGGTCATCTATGGCTACACCTTC. Amino acid sequence: CASSYGVIYGYTF.

This chain links TRBV3-1 with TRBJ2-7; 8 bases line up with TRBD1. The CDR3 sequence is 14 residues long. Trimming at V came to 3 bases and at J to 10 bases, leaving 11 bases not matched to a gene. Germline V lookup: CDR1 LGHDT, CDR2 YNNKEL (reference sequence). CDR3 DNA: TGTGCCAGCAGCCAGCTGGACAGGGAAGAGGCCCAGTACTTC. This codes for CASSQLDREEAQYF.

This clonotype has a handful of counts. The chain is built from TRBV20-1 and TRBJ2-7; possible D gene TRBD2, 6 bases. V lost 5 bases, J lost 1 base, and 18 bases lay in between. CDR1 DFQATT and CDR2 SNEGSKA come from the germline V gene (reference sequence). The CDR3 is made up of 15 amino acids. The CDR3 DNA reads TGCAGTGCTCCCTGGGGACTGTTAGGGTCCTACGAGCAGTACTTC. Its protein is CSAPWGLLGSYEQYF.

This clonotype was seen more than once but under ten times. The V and J genes are TRBV20-1 and TRBJ2-1, with D possibly TRBD2 on 6 matching bases. The J call may be mistaken, given a closer DNA end match to TRBJ2-7. Per germline, CDR1 DFQATT and CDR2 SNEGSKA (reference sequence). CDR3 size: 16 residues. CDR3 in DNA: TGCAGTGCTAGAGAAGAGAGGACTACTTTCTACAATGAGCAGTACTTC. It translates to CSAREERTTFYNEQYF.

The chain carries TRBV11-2 and TRBJ1-4; D is ambiguous. V dropped 2 bases and J dropped 0 bases, with 10 bases sitting between them. The CDR3 sequence is 16 residues long. CDR1 is SGHAT, CDR2 FQNNGV, per germline. The CDR3 region is CASSLRLPATNEKLFF. CDR3 in DNA: TGTGCCAGCAGCTTAAGGCTGCCAGCAACTAATGAAAAACTGTTTTTT.